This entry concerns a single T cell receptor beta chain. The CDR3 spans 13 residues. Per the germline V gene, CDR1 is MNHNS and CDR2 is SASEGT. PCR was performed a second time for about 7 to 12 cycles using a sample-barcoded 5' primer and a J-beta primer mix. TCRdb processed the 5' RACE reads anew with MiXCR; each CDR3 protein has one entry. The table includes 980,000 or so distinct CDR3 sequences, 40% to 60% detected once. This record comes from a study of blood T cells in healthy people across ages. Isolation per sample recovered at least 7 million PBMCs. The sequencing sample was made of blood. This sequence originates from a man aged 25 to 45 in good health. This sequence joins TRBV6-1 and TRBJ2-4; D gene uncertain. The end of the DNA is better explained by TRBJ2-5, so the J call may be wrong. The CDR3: CASKRAAQETQYF. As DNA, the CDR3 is TGTGCCAGCAAAAGGGCGGCTCAAGAGACCCAGTACTTC.